These T cell receptor beta chains were read from a single sample in a study of T cell responses to AZD1222 COVID-19 vaccine. Assay: immunoSEQ multiplex PCR; the TCRdb copy retains only in-frame clones and omits some. The table shows 150,000 or so clones, with 91% occurring only once. The sequencing used peripheral blood, collected on day 0 of AZD1222 vaccination. These receptors all stem from an adult in good health. The CDR3 runs from the conserved cysteine through the conserved F or W. A D gene is named only where the DNA matches it firmly. The listing skips clone size in some rows; elsewhere it reads once, few, many or a size class.

abundance	d_gene	v_gene	j_gene	CDR3aa	CDR3nt
NA	TRBD1	TRBV28	TRBJ1-5	CASSDRQGGFGSNQPQHF	TGTGCCAGCAGCGACCGACAGGGGGGCTTCGGGAGCAATCAGCCCCAGCATTTT
NA	TRBD2	TRBV3-1/TRBV3-2	TRBJ2-1	CASSFGTSGYNEQFF	TGTGCCAGCAGCTTCGGGACTAGCGGGTACAATGAGCAGTTCTTC
once	NA	TRBV6-5	TRBJ1-1	CASNQSGRRWTEAFF	TGTGCCAGCAACCAATCGGGGCGCAGGTGGACTGAAGCTTTCTTT
NA	NA	TRBV19	TRBJ1-6	CASKTAGEVLHF	TGTGCCAGTAAAACCGCGGGAGAGGTCCTCCACTTT
NA	TRBD2	TRBV5-1	TRBJ2-7	CASKRGTSGRDLEQYF	TGCGCCAGTAAGCGGGGGACTAGCGGGAGGGATCTCGAGCAGTACTTC
once	NA	TRBV5-8	TRBJ2-7	CASKTVGVSYEQYF	TGTGCCAGCAAGACCGTCGGGGTGTCCTACGAGCAGTACTTC
NA	NA	TRBV21-1	TRBJ1-3	CASHPEGFPLPLSGNTIYF	TGTGCCAGCCATCCGGAAGGCTTCCCCCTTCCCCTCTCTGGAAACACCATATATTTT
NA	NA	TRBV19	TRBJ1-6	CASSIARAAGNSPLHF	TGTGCCAGTAGTATAGCTCGGGCCGCCGGGAATTCACCCCTCCACTTT
once	TRBD2	TRBV29-1	TRBJ2-1	CSAYGTSSYNEQFF	TGCAGCGCCTATGGGACTAGCAGCTACAATGAGCAGTTCTTC
NA	TRBD1	TRBV28	TRBJ1-2	CASSLVGSGQAYNYGYTF	TGTGCCAGCAGTTTAGTAGGTTCGGGACAGGCATACAACTATGGCTACACCTTC
NA	TRBD2	TRBV6-6	TRBJ2-2	CASSRGLAGTTNTGELFF	TGTGCCAGCAGCCGAGGGCTAGCGGGAACTACCAACACCGGGGAGCTGTTTTTT
NA	TRBD2	TRBV5-4	TRBJ2-4	CASSLAGLARKNIQYF	TGTGCCAGCAGCTTGGCGGGACTAGCGAGGAAAAACATTCAGTACTTC
once	NA	TRBV5-1	TRBJ2-2	CASSSGFASNTGELFF	TGCGCCAGCAGCTCGGGCTTCGCCTCGAACACCGGGGAGCTGTTTTTT
NA	TRBD2	TRBV28	TRBJ2-3	CASSLPPSGRAEDTQYF	TGTGCCAGCAGTTTACCTCCCAGCGGGAGGGCCGAAGATACGCAGTATTTT
NA	TRBD1	TRBV27	TRBJ1-1	CASRLGTANTEAFF	TGTGCCAGCCGCCTAGGGACAGCGAACACTGAAGCTTTCTTT
NA	NA	TRBV11-2	TRBJ1-2	CATWTFNYGYTF	TGTGCCACCTGGACTTTCAACTATGGCTACACCTTC
NA	TRBD2	TRBV5-1	TRBJ2-1	CASSLSTSGGSSYNEQFF	TGCGCCAGCAGCCTGTCTACTAGCGGGGGAAGCTCCTACAATGAGCAGTTCTTC
NA	NA	TRBV27	TRBJ1-1	CASSLGGMGTEAFF	TGTGCCAGCAGTTTGGGAGGGATGGGCACTGAAGCTTTCTTT
NA	NA	TRBV19	TRBJ1-1	CASSRTGTAEAFF	TGTGCCAGTAGCCGAACAGGGACCGCTGAAGCTTTCTTT
NA	NA	TRBV7-3	TRBJ2-2	CASSPDLNTGELFF	TGTGCCAGCAGCCCCGACCTGAACACCGGGGAGCTGTTTTTT
NA	NA	TRBV19	TRBJ2-1	CASSRRPVPVYEQFF	TGTGCCAGTTCCCGGCGTCCGGTCCCAGTGTATGAGCAGTTCTTC
NA	NA	TRBV6-5	TRBJ2-6	CATGRGRLSANVLTF	TGTGCCACGGGAAGGGGCCGGCTCTCGGCCAACGTCCTGACTTTC
NA	TRBD2	TRBV24-1	TRBJ2-1	CATSDGRTSGSNEQFF	TGTGCCACCAGTGATGGCCGGACTAGCGGGAGCAATGAGCAGTTCTTC
NA	TRBD1	TRBV28	TRBJ1-6	CASITQGAALNSPLHF	TGTGCCAGCATAACACAGGGGGCCGCCCTTAATTCACCCCTCCACTTT
NA	NA	TRBV2	TRBJ2-6	CASSEEGTGANVLTF	TGTGCCAGCAGTGAAGAGGGCACTGGGGCCAACGTCCTGACTTTC
NA	NA	TRBV27	TRBJ2-5	CASSPFPSGVETQYF	TGTGCCAGCAGCCCCTTCCCTTCCGGAGTAGAGACCCAGTACTTC
NA	TRBD1	TRBV3-1/TRBV3-2	TRBJ2-7	CASSRQGSSYEQYF	TGTGCCAGCAGTCGACAGGGAAGCTCCTACGAGCAGTACTTC
NA	NA	TRBV7-3	TRBJ2-1	CASSSGLSYGTEQFF	TGTGCCAGCAGCTCGGGACTGAGTTATGGGACCGAGCAGTTCTTC
few	NA	TRBV7-8	TRBJ1-1	CASSFLTGFSEAFF	TGTGCCAGCAGCTTTCTCACAGGGTTTTCTGAAGCTTTCTTT
NA	NA	TRBV6-1	TRBJ2-1	CASSETRSYNEQFF	TGTGCCAGCAGTGAGACCCGCTCCTACAATGAGCAGTTCTTC
NA	TRBD1	TRBV20-1	TRBJ1-5	CSASPEDRAGQPQHF	TGCAGTGCTAGTCCGGAGGACAGGGCCGGTCAGCCCCAGCATTTT
few	NA	TRBV28	TRBJ1-6	CASREGHTNNSPLHF	TGTGCCAGCAGGGAAGGACATACTAATAATTCACCCCTCCACTTT
NA	NA	TRBV5-6	TRBJ2-1	CASSRWGQFGDNEQFF	TGTGCCAGCAGCCGTTGGGGGCAGTTCGGCGACAATGAGCAGTTCTTC
NA	TRBD1	TRBV19	TRBJ1-5	CASGQGRWDQPQHF	TGTGCCAGTGGACAGGGGAGGTGGGATCAGCCCCAGCATTTT
NA	NA	TRBV30	TRBJ1-3	CAGWGSDSGNTIYF	TGTGCCGGGTGGGGGTCGGATTCTGGAAACACCATATATTTT
NA	NA	TRBV28	TRBJ2-7	CASRTPTGQGSYEQYF	TGTGCCAGCAGAACCCCGACAGGCCAGGGCTCCTACGAGCAGTACTTC
NA	NA	TRBV12-3/TRBV12-4	TRBJ2-3	CASSFGGDTQYF	TGTGCCAGCAGTTTCGGCGGAGATACGCAGTATTTT
NA	NA	TRBV10-1	TRBJ2-7	CASSESGRFYEQYF	TGCGCCAGCAGTGAGTCGGGACGGTTCTACGAGCAGTACTTC
NA	NA	TRBV5-1	TRBJ2-6	CASSLKTGTGANVLTF	TGCGCCAGCAGCTTGAAAACGGGAACTGGGGCCAACGTCCTGACTTTC
NA	TRBD1	TRBV18	TRBJ2-5	CASSPGTGSQQETQYF	TGTGCCAGCTCACCAGGGACAGGGTCGCAACAAGAGACCCAGTACTTC
NA	NA	TRBV12-2	TRBJ2-7	CASRLTRDSRSPYEQYF	TGTGCAAGTCGCTTAACACGGGACAGCCGTTCACCCTACGAGCAGTACTTC
few	NA	TRBV25-1	TRBJ2-2	CASSEWAAGELFF	TGTGCCAGCAGTGAATGGGCGGCCGGGGAGCTGTTTTTT
once	TRBD2	TRBV14	TRBJ2-5	CASSQDRTSGPQETQYF	TGTGCCAGCAGCCAAGATAGGACTAGCGGGCCTCAAGAGACCCAGTACTTC
NA	NA	TRBV4-3	TRBJ1-4	CASSQKRFQANEKLFF	TGCGCCAGCAGCCAAAAAAGGTTCCAAGCTAATGAAAAACTGTTTTTT
once	NA	TRBV20-1	TRBJ2-5	CSATDLAGGRETQYF	TGCAGTGCTACTGACTTAGCCGGAGGAAGAGAGACCCAGTACTTC
NA	TRBD1	TRBV6-5	TRBJ2-2	CASTQRTGVTGELFF	TGTGCCAGCACACAAAGGACAGGGGTCACCGGGGAGCTGTTTTTT
NA	TRBD1	TRBV4-1	TRBJ1-2	CASSPDRGDGYTF	TGCGCCAGCAGCCCGGACAGGGGGGATGGCTACACCTTC
NA	NA	TRBV28	TRBJ1-5	CASNIHRVQPQHF	TGTGCCAGCAACATACACAGGGTTCAGCCCCAGCATTTT
NA	NA	TRBV24-1	TRBJ2-1	CATSDLPGQGPRNEQFF	TGTGCCACCAGTGATTTGCCTGGGCAGGGGCCTCGGAATGAGCAGTTCTTC